This T cell receptor (beta chain) is drawn from a study of T cell responses to AZD1222 COVID-19 vaccine. TCRdb's copy holds only in-frame clones and misses some; the assay was immunoSEQ multiplex PCR. The data contain over 100,000 clones, approximately 87% of them singletons. The CDR3 consists of 14 residues. V was cut by 5 bases and J by 3 bases, with 13 bases left in between. Per germline, CDR1 LNHDA and CDR2 SQIVND (reference sequence). As to this clone: As yet, its antigen is unknown.

Study results and caveats: There were mostly white British donors and more females than males, and clonal diversity was possibly underestimated. Baseline antibody screening turned up just a handful of seropositive AZD1222 recipients. Reportedly, close to half of spike-specific TCRs are directed against unmutated variant regions. No repertoire was sampled before or during the peak T cell response, only after it.

The TCR originated in an adult in good health. Specimen: peripheral blood, collected on day 0 of AZD1222 vaccination. This chain links TRBV19 with TRBJ1-1; no firm D call. The CDR3 nucleotides are TGTGCCAGTAGTGTGCGGGGAGGAGACACTGAAGCTTTCTTT. Its protein product is CASSVRGGDTEAFF. Together with reference TRBV19 and TRBJ1-1, the CDR3 gives the full variable domain: DGGITQSPKYLFRKEGQNVTLSCEQNLNHDAMYWYRQDPGQGLRLIYYSQIVNDFQKGDIAEGYSVSREKKESFPLTVTSAQKNPTAFYLCASSVRGGDTEAFFGQGTRLTVV.